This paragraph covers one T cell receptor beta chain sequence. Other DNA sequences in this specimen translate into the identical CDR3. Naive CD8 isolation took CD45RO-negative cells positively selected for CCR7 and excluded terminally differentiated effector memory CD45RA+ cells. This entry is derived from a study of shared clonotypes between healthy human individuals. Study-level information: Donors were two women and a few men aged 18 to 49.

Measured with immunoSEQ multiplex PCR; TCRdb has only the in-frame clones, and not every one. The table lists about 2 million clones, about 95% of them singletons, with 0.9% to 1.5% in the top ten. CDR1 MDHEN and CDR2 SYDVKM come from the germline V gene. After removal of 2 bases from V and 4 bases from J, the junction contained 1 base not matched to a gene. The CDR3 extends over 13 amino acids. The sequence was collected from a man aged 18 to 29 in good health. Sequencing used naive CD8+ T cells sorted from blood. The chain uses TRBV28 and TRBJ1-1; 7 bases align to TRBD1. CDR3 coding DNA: TGTGCCAGCAGTTTACAGGGGGGCACTGAAGCTTTCTTT. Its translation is CASSLQGGTEAFF. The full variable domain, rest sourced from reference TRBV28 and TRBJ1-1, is DVKVTQSSRYLVKRTGEKVFLECVQDMDHENMFWYRQDPGLGLRLIYFSYDVKMKEKGDIPEGYSVSREKKERFSLILESASTNQTSMYLCASSLQGGTEAFFGQGTRLTVV.